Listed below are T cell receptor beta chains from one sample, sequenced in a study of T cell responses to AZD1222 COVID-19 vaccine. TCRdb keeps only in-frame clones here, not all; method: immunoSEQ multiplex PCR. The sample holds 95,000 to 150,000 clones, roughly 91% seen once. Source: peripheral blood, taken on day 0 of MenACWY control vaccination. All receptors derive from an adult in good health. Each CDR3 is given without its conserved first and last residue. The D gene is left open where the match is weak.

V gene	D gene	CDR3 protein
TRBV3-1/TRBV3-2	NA	ASSQDIGNTIY
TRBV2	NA	ASSEAGQMIYEQY
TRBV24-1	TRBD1	ATSDPKRDRATYEQY
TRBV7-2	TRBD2	ASSLVASGRYTGELF
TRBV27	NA	ASSSPSGRNYEQY
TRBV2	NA	ASSPTYSNQPQH
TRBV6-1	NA	ASSAPTGPGRNYGYT
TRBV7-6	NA	ATSSVPTNEKLF
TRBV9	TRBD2	ASSVGLGLAGLNTDTQY
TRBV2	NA	ASSDPSDHPREQY
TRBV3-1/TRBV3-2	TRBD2	ASSRTAGGAGELF
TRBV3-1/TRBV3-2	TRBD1	ASSQGTGGVRTDTQY
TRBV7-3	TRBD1	ASRLDRADTGELF
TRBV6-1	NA	ASSEGARVSAEAF
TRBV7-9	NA	ASSLAGTTLPPYEQY
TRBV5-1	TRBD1	ASSQDRDKTYEQY
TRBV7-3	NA	ASSLLAAQTDTQY
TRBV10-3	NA	AISESFSSPGNTIY
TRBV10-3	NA	AISEKLRFNEQF
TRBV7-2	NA	ASSLFHVEGYNQPQH
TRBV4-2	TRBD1	ASSQEIGGWTGNTEAF
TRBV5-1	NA	ASSFTLDSLAEQY
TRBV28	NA	ASSPGRTAIYGYT
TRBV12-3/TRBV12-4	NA	ASSQGPTRISS
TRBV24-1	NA	ATSDLYRGEQF
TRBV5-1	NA	ASSPGWGQPGEETQY
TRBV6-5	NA	ASSYGGVTYNEQF
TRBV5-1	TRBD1	ASTSGTGGTEAF
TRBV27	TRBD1	ASRQGVSLGYT
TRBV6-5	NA	ASTPGQTYGYT
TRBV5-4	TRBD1	ASSLWGQWNEQF
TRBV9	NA	ASSKEGLDQETQY
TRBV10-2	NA	ASKLGSASSYEQY
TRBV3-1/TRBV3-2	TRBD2	ASSPLAQVPKTTGELF
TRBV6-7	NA	ASYPWEQF
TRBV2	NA	ASSEGGFGNQPQH
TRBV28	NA	ASSLTPRNTEAF
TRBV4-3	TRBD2	ASSLSSGVYGNEQF
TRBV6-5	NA	ASSGGPGTETQY
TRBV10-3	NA	AISESPAAPSPYEQY
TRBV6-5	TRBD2	ASSYRAGWGGEQY